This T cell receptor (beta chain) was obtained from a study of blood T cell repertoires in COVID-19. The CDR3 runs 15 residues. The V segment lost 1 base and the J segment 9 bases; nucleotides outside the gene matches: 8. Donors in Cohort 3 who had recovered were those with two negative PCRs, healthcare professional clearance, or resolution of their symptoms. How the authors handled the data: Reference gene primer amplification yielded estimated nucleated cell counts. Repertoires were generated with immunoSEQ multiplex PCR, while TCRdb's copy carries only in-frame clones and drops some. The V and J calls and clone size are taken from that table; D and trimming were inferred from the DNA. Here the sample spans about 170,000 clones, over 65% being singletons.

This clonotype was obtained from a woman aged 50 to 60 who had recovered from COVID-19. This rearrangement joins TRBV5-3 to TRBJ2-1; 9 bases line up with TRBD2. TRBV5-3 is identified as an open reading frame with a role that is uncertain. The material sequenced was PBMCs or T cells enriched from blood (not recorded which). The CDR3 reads CARSLNAGGRGEQFF. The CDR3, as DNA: TGTGCCAGAAGCTTGAATGCGGGGGGGCGCGGTGAGCAGTTCTTC.